What follows is one TCR beta chain and its context. Its target is not known. This sample stems from a study of OX40 agonist ivuxolimab in advanced cancers. Study-wide points: At doses 0.1 to 3.0 mg/kg, CD4+ and CD8+ clones expanded. Among the lowest levels of clonal expansion were found in partial responders at 0.1-3.0 mg/kg.

CDR1 is SNHLY and CDR2 is FYNNEI in the germline V gene. CDR3 size: 14 residues. The V segment lost 6 bases and the J segment 5 bases; nucleotides outside the gene matches: 6. Sequenced by immunoSEQ multiplex PCR; TCRdb stores in-frame clones only, minus some. The sample carries 60,000 to 65,000 clones, roughly 90% recorded once. The rearrangement links TRBV2 to TRBJ2-2; TRBD1 matches 7 bases. The receptor was isolated from an adult with an advanced solid tumor such as melanoma, head and neck, liver or kidney cancer. Source: CD4+ or CD8+ T cells sorted from blood, taken in a trial of the OX40 agonist ivuxolimab. CDR3 in amino acids: CASRPGTETGELFF. For the CDR3, the DNA is TGTGCCAGCAGACCCGGGACAGAAACCGGGGAGCTGTTTTTT.